The 29 T cell receptor beta chains in this list originate from one sample, sequenced in a study of T-cell memory formation after mild COVID-19. TCRdb passed the 5' RACE reads through MiXCR, listing each CDR3 protein once. The table shows about 170,000 distinct CDR3 sequences, with over 10% occurring only once. Sequencing was done on a sample of PBMCs or a T cell subset sorted from them (not recorded which). The receptors stem from a man aged 18-30 years who had mild COVID-19 (a few samples of this study predate the infection). Cell type and time point are not known.

This clonotype has more than one count but fewer than ten. The chain combines TRBV4-3 with TRBJ2-3; maybe TRBD2 (6 bases). V shed 7 bases and J shed 2 bases, with 16 bases lying between them. The CDR3 loop spans 15 amino acids. Per germline, CDR1 LGHNA and CDR2 YSLEER. The CDR3 nucleotides read TGCGCCAGCAACCGAGGAGGGCCTGCCACAGATACGCAGTATTTT. Amino acid sequence: CASNRGGPATDTQYF.

This clonotype has more than one count but fewer than ten. CDR3 sequence: CASSERGTGTEAFF. CDR3 coding DNA: TGTGCCAGCAGCGAAAGGGGAACAGGGACTGAAGCTTTCTTT. This chain connects TRBV7-3 to TRBJ1-1, with D maybe TRBD1 (6 bases). Germline V lookup: CDR1 SGHTA, CDR2 FQGTGA. Trimming removed 5 bases at V and 5 bases at J, with 15 bases between. The CDR3 consists of 14 residues.

The chain uses TRBV4-1 and TRBJ2-5, with 8 bases that match TRBD2. The CDR3 covers 16 residues. With 4 bases clipped from V and 1 base from J, the junction kept 8 bases outside the gene matches. The germline V gene has CDR1 MGHRA and CDR2 YSYEKL. CDR3: CASSLGAGEGQETQYF. In DNA, the CDR3 is TGCGCCAGCAGCCTGGGAGCGGGGGAGGGCCAAGAGACCCAGTACTTC.

The rearrangement uses TRBV7-3 and TRBJ2-5; 8 positions agree with TRBD1. The CDR3 runs 13 residues. Per the germline V gene, CDR1 is SGHTA and CDR2 is FQGTGA. The V segment lost 5 bases and the J segment 4 bases; nucleotides outside the gene matches: 3. The CDR3 protein is CASSAGGRETQYF. DNA for the CDR3: TGTGCCAGCAGCGCAGGGGGCCGAGAGACCCAGTACTTC.

This clonotype has just a few counts. The chain is built from TRBV10-2 and TRBJ2-3; 11 nucleotides line up with TRBD2. Germline V gene data show CDR1 as WSHSY and CDR2 as SAAADI. V was pared by 3 bases and J by 6 bases, with 8 bases of the junction left unmatched. The CDR3 is made up of 16 amino acids. Written as DNA, the CDR3 is TGCGCCAGCAGTGACCCAGCTAGCGGGGGGTTGGATACGCAGTATTTT. Its translation is CASSDPASGGLDTQYF.

This clonotype occurred a few times. The V gene is TRBV12-3 or TRBV12-4, the J gene TRBJ2-3; D not certain. Trimming took off 8 bases at V and 0 bases at J, with 12 bases between the two ends. The CDR3 extends over 14 amino acids. The CDR3 spells CASRQEASTDTQYF. CDR3 DNA: TGTGCCAGCCGACAAGAGGCTAGCACAGATACGCAGTATTTT.

The V gene is TRBV29-1, the J gene TRBJ1-2; weak D call: TRBD1 (5 bases). V dropped 0 bases and J dropped 2 bases, with 16 bases sitting between them. The CDR3 runs 16 residues. CDR1 SQVTM and CDR2 ANQGSEA come from the germline V gene. CDR3 region: CSVEDRGSGRNYGYTF. The CDR3 DNA reads as TGCAGCGTTGAAGATCGAGGATCAGGGCGAAACTATGGCTACACCTTC.

The chain uses TRBV6-5 and TRBJ1-4; D may be TRBD1 (6 bases). The CDR3 extends over 15 amino acids. Germline CDR1 and CDR2: MNHEY and SVGAGI. The V gene lost 4 bases and the J gene lost 8 bases, with 17 bases spanning the gap. CDR3 bases: TGTGCCAGCAGTTCTCCCAGGGGTGAAGGAGAAAAACTGTTTTTT. It codes for CASSSPRGEGEKLFF.

The chain links TRBV7-2 to TRBJ2-5; D gene unclear. CDR3 length equals 12 residues. Trimming shortened V by 4 bases and J by 2 bases, and 5 bases separated the two germline ends. In germline, CDR1 is SGHTA, CDR2 FQGNSA. The CDR3 coding sequence is TGTGCCAGCAGCTCTACACAAGAGACCCAGTACTTC. Translated: CASSSTQETQYF.

The chain has TRBV7-2 and TRBJ2-7; D ambiguous. CDR3 length: 12 residues. The germline gives CDR1 SGHTA, CDR2 FQGNSA. V was cut by 2 bases and J by 7 bases, with 9 bases left in between. The CDR3 loop is CASSLRMGEQYF. The CDR3 bases are TGTGCCAGCAGCTTAAGGATGGGAGAGCAGTACTTC.

This clonotype was picked up a small number of times. The rearrangement joins TRBV2 to TRBJ2-2, with 7 positions matching TRBD1. The CDR3 length is 15 residues. V trimming: 6 bases; J trimming: 0 bases; junction bases outside the gene matches: 4. Germline V CDR1 and CDR2: SNHLY, FYNNEI. CDR3 nucleotides: TGTGCCAGCAGGGCCGGGACAGCGAACACCGGGGAGCTGTTTTTT. Its translation is CASRAGTANTGELFF.

The rearrangement joins TRBV19 to TRBJ1-1; D perhaps matches TRBD1 (6 bases). This CDR3 has 13 residues. V lost 0 bases and J lost 6, with 8 bases in between. The germline gives CDR1 LNHDA, CDR2 SQIVND (reference sequence). The CDR3 here is CASSIDQGPEAFF. The CDR3 DNA follows: TGTGCCAGTAGTATAGATCAGGGGCCTGAAGCTTTCTTT.

The chain joins TRBV11-2 to TRBJ2-7; 10 bases fit TRBD2. V was pared by 5 bases and J by 2 bases, with 3 bases of the junction left unmatched. CDR3 length equals 14 residues. The V gene's germline CDR1 is SGHAT and CDR2 FQNNGV. The CDR3, as DNA: TGTGCCAGCAGCCCCGGGACTAGCGCCTACGAGCAGTACTTC. Its translation: CASSPGTSAYEQYF. The whole variable domain, filled in from reference TRBV11-2 and TRBJ2-7, reads EAGVAQSPRYKIIEKRQSVAFWCNPISGHATLYWYQQILGQGPKLLIQFQNNGVVDDSQLPKDRFSAERLKGVDSTLKIQPAKLEDSAVYLCASSPGTSAYEQYFGPGTRLTVT.

This clonotype was seen a handful of times. This rearrangement joins TRBV7-9 to TRBJ1-1; D possibly corresponds to TRBD1 (6 bases). This CDR3 contains 15 residues. Germline CDR1 is SEHNR and CDR2 is FQNEAQ (reference sequence). Trimming took 1 base from V and 4 from J, leaving 13 bases between them. As DNA, the CDR3 is TGTGCCAGCAGCTTAGTCGATGAAGGGGGCACTGAAGCTTTCTTT. The encoded protein is CASSLVDEGGTEAFF. The full variable domain, completed using reference TRBV7-9 and TRBJ1-1, is DTGVSQNPRHKITKRGQNVTFRCDPISEHNRLYWYRQTLGQGPEFLTYFQNEAQLEKSRLLSDRFSAERPKGSFSTLEIQRTEQGDSAMYLCASSLVDEGGTEAFFGQGTRLTVV.

V usage is TRBV7-2 and J usage is TRBJ2-3; unclear D gene. Per the germline V gene, CDR1 is SGHTA and CDR2 is FQGNSA. V lost 8 bases to trimming and J lost 2 bases, with 11 bases between them. The CDR3 loop spans 13 amino acids. Here the CDR3 DNA reads TGTGCCAGCGCCAGAGTTTTCACAGATACGCAGTATTTT. Protein product: CASARVFTDTQYF.

V and J are TRBV7-9 and TRBJ2-1; TRBD1 matches 12 bases. In germline, CDR1 is SEHNR, CDR2 FQNEAQ (reference sequence). The V segment lost 4 bases and the J segment 7 bases; nucleotides outside the gene matches: 11. The CDR3 length is 17 residues. The CDR3 sequence is CASSSPAGQGALNEQFF. For the CDR3, the DNA is TGTGCCAGCAGCTCCCCCGCGGGACAGGGGGCTTTAAATGAGCAGTTCTTC.

The chain joins TRBV5-1 to TRBJ1-1; D possibly corresponds to TRBD1 (5 bases). Germline V gene data show CDR1 as SGHRS and CDR2 as YFSETQ. CDR3 length: 15 residues. The germline V and J ends were trimmed by 3 bases and 4 bases, with 16 bases remaining between them. The CDR3: CASSSTGTLGTEAFF. DNA of the CDR3: TGCGCCAGCAGCTCTACCGGGACCCTGGGCACTGAAGCTTTCTTT.

The chain recombines TRBV6-5 with TRBJ1-6; D uncertain. V was cut by 0 bases and J by 6 bases, with 9 bases left in between. CDR3 size: 15 residues. Per the germline V gene, CDR1 is MNHEY and CDR2 is SVGAGI. CDR3 residues: CASSYSRSLNSPLHF. The CDR3 coding sequence is TGTGCCAGCAGTTACTCTAGGAGTCTTAATTCACCCCTCCACTTT.

This clonotype was counted between two and nine times. The chain carries TRBV20-1 and TRBJ1-1, with 7 bases aligning to TRBD1. Germline V gene sequence: CDR1 DFQATT, CDR2 SNEGSKA (reference sequence). Trimming took 5 bases from V and 1 from J; bases not matched to a gene: 1. This CDR3 spans 12 amino acids. CDR3 protein: CSAWTGNTEAFF. The CDR3 DNA sequence: TGCAGTGCTTGGACAGGGAACACTGAAGCTTTCTTT.

This clonotype turned up a few times. The gene calls are TRBV2 and TRBJ2-5; D is uncertain. Germline V gives CDR1 SNHLY, CDR2 FYNNEI. The V gene lost 2 bases and the J gene lost 5 bases, with 6 bases spanning the gap. The CDR3 has 12 residues. CDR3: CASSEHPETQYF. Written as DNA, the CDR3 is TGTGCCAGCAGTGAACACCCGGAGACCCAGTACTTC.

This clonotype was found a few times. V gene TRBV4-1 combines with J gene TRBJ2-1; D is perhaps TRBD1 or TRBD2 (6 bases each). Germline CDR1 and CDR2: MGHRA and YSYEKL. The CDR3 runs 16 residues. Between the trimmed V and J ends, which lost 1 base and 1 base, there was a span of 11 bases. The chain's CDR3 is CASSQATGASYNEQFF. CDR3 bases: TGCGCCAGCAGCCAAGCAACGGGGGCTTCCTACAATGAGCAGTTCTTC.

The J gene is TRBJ2-7, the V gene TRBV27, with D tentatively TRBD1 (6 bases). Germline V gives CDR1 MNHEY, CDR2 SMNVEV (reference sequence). The CDR3 totals 15 residues. Between the trimmed V and J ends, which lost 8 bases and 0 bases, there was a span of 17 bases. The CDR3 sequence: CASGKARGPSYEQYF. CDR3 nucleotides: TGTGCCAGCGGAAAGGCCAGGGGACCCTCCTACGAGCAGTACTTC.

The V gene is TRBV27, the J gene TRBJ1-1; unclear D gene. The CDR3 is 14 amino acids. Deletions cut 7 bases from V and 0 bases from J, with 12 bases between. Germline values: CDR1 MNHEY, CDR2 SMNVEV (reference sequence). Here the CDR3 reads CASIPTDMNTEAFF. DNA for the CDR3: TGTGCCAGCATCCCTACGGATATGAACACTGAAGCTTTCTTT.

This clonotype was detected ten times or more. The chain links TRBV5-1 to TRBJ2-1, with a possible D match to TRBD1 (5 bases). The CDR3 sequence is 13 residues long. Germline lookup yields CDR1 SGHRS and CDR2 YFSETQ. V lost 6 bases and J lost 9, with 16 bases in between. CDR3 protein: CASTTQGIGEQFF. The CDR3 region has the DNA TGCGCCAGCACCACCCAGGGTATCGGTGAGCAGTTCTTC.

CDR3 nucleotide sequence: TGTGCCACGTCCTCTCGGACCGGGGAGCTGTTTTTT. This encodes CATSSRTGELFF. The chain is built from TRBV15 and TRBJ2-2; D unresolved. Germline CDR1 reads LNHNV; CDR2 reads YYDKDF (reference sequence). This CDR3 spans 12 amino acids. V lost 9 bases, J lost 5 bases, and 10 bases lay in between.

This clonotype occurred a few times. The chain couples TRBV5-1 to TRBJ2-1; maybe TRBD1 (6 bases). The CDR3 runs 14 residues. Looked up from germline, CDR1 is SGHRS and CDR2 is YFSETQ. Trimming pared 2 bases from V and 4 bases from J, leaving 10 bases between. The CDR3 nucleotides read TGCGCCAGCAGCTTAGGGGGAGAGTACAATGAGCAGTTCTTC. Translated: CASSLGGEYNEQFF.

The chain is built from TRBV6-5 and TRBJ2-5; D is ambiguous. Looked up from germline, CDR1 is MNHEY and CDR2 is SVGAGI. V dropped 5 bases and J dropped 4 bases, with 11 bases sitting between them. This CDR3 comprises 13 residues. CDR3 region: CASSVRSAETQYF. CDR3 nucleotides: TGTGCCAGCAGTGTTCGATCGGCAGAGACCCAGTACTTC.

The chain couples TRBV7-2 to TRBJ1-2; 7 bases fit TRBD1. Germline V gives CDR1 SGHTA, CDR2 FQGNSA. The CDR3 has 16 amino acids. V was pared by 2 bases and J by 4 bases, with 10 bases of the junction left unmatched. CDR3 amino acids: CASSLTLQGSFYGYTF. CDR3 coding DNA: TGTGCCAGCAGCTTAACCCTACAGGGGTCTTTCTATGGCTACACCTTC.

This clonotype turned up a few times. The chain employs TRBV12-3 or TRBV12-4 and TRBJ1-3; D gene uncertain. CDR3 size: 13 residues. Trimming took off 5 bases at V and 1 base at J, with 6 bases between the two ends. The chain's CDR3 is CASSRVSGNTIYF. The DNA of the CDR3 is TGTGCCAGCAGTAGGGTGTCTGGAAACACCATATATTTT.